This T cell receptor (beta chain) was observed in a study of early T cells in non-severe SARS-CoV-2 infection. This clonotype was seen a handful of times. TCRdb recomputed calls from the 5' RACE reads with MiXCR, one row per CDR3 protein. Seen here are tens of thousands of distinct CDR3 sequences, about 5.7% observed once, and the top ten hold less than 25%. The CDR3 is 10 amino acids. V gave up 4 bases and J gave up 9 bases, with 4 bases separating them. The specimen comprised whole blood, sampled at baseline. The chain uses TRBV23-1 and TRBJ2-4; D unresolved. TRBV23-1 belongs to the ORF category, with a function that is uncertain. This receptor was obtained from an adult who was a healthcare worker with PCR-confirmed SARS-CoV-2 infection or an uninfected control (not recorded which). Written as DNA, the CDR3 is TGCGCCAGCAGTCCGGGCATTCAGTACTTC. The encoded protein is CASSPGIQYF.